A selection of T cell receptor beta chains follows, all from one sample in a study of shared T cell receptors in the human thymus. Sequenced by immunoSEQ multiplex PCR; TCRdb stores in-frame clones only, minus some. Found here are roughly 550,000 clones, approximately 80% of them singletons; the top ten hold less than 0.015%. In addition, the sample was reused for a study of human thymus T cells.

Sequencing used thymocytes. These receptors were obtained from a boy less than two years old with a congenital heart defect. Both conserved end residues are part of each CDR3. A D gene is named only where the DNA matches it firmly. Size tells how often a clone was seen (once, few, many) or the class of an expanded clone, and some rows leave it out.

NA,NA,TRBJ2-1,TRBV19,TGTGCCAGTAGTGCAACTCGTAGCGAGCAGTTCTTC,CASSATRSEQFF
NA,NA,TRBJ2-3,TRBV21-1,TGTGCCAGCAGCATACAGAGAGGGCCCACAGATACGCAGTATTTT,CASSIQRGPTDTQYF
NA,TRBD1,TRBJ2-3,TRBV27,TGTGCCAGCAGTGTATCTATGACAGGGGGGCGCACAGATACGCAGTATTTT,CASSVSMTGGRTDTQYF
NA,NA,TRBJ2-7,TRBV10-3,TGTGCCATCAGTCTAGATGGCTCCTACGAGCAGTACTTC,CAISLDGSYEQYF
NA,NA,TRBJ2-7,TRBV19,TGTGCCAGTAGTTTGCCAGCGGAACCCTACGAGCAGTACTTC,CASSLPAEPYEQYF
NA,NA,TRBJ2-7,TRBV27,TGTGCCAGCAGTTTAACAACGCACTACGAGCAGTACTTC,CASSLTTHYEQYF
NA,TRBD1,TRBJ2-7,TRBV7-6,TGTGCCAGCAGCTTAGTCGGAGTGGGACAGCAACCCCCTGGGGCTTACGAGCAGTACTTC,CASSLVGVGQQPPGAYEQYF
NA,NA,TRBJ2-5,TRBV5-6,TGTGCCAGCAGCTTTGGCCTAGCGTACCAAGAGACCCAGTACTTC,CASSFGLAYQETQYF
few,NA,TRBJ2-7,TRBV2,TGTGCCAGCAGTGGCCCGACAGGAAGGCACTACGAGCAGTACTTC,CASSGPTGRHYEQYF
NA,TRBD1,TRBJ2-5,TRBV7-6,TGTGCCAGCAGCTTAGATGGACAGGGAGGTGAGACCCAGTACTTC,CASSLDGQGGETQYF
NA,NA,TRBJ1-1,TRBV7-8,TGTGCCAGCAGCTGTCCGGGGGGGAACACTGAAGCTTTCTTT,CASSCPGGNTEAFF
few,NA,TRBJ2-3,TRBV11-2,TGTGCCAGCTCGTCTGGGCGGGCCTCTGCTGGAGATACGCAGTATTTT,CASSSGRASAGDTQYF
NA,TRBD2,TRBJ2-7,TRBV5-1,TGCGCCAGCAGCTTGGTGCTAGCGGGAGACTCCTACGAGCAGTACTTC,CASSLVLAGDSYEQYF